These 15 T cell receptor beta chains were sequenced from one sample in a study of human T cells and chemical hapten exposure. Time point noted: patch test 1, 2 weeks after DPC sensitization. Treatment specified: therapeutic diphenylcyclopropenone sensitization with weekly scalp DPC. From the RACE reads, TCRdb called clonotypes with MiXCR, one entry per CDR3 protein. The sample lists just under 350,000 distinct CDR3 sequences, 6% to 8.5% seen once, with roughly 7.9% in the top ten. The sequenced sample was whole blood, obtained in connection with sensitization to the hapten diphenylcyclopropenone (DPC). These TCRs come from a woman in her late teens or twenties with alopecia areata. Some clones in this sample may be carry-over from other donors' samples.

This chain links TRBV24-1 with TRBJ1-5; D is unclear. The V and J ends lost 6 bases and 5 bases respectively, with 7 bases between them. The CDR3 loop spans 12 amino acids. The germline V gene encodes CDR1 KGHDR and CDR2 SFDVKD. The CDR3: CATSNNDQPQHF. CDR3 in DNA: TGTGCCACCAGTAACAATGATCAGCCCCAGCATTTT.

CDR3: CASSQTWGGLAGLSSTDTQYF. CDR3 sequence (DNA): TGCGCCAGCAGCCAAACCTGGGGGGGACTAGCGGGGCTGTCTAGCACAGATACGCAGTATTTT. The rearrangement uses TRBV4-3 and TRBJ2-3; 13 bases fit TRBD2. The CDR3 runs to 21 residues. V dropped 2 bases and J dropped 0; count of bases not matched to a gene: 14. Germline V CDR1 and CDR2: LGHNA, YSLEER.

This clonotype has a handful of counts. This sequence joins TRBV28 and TRBJ2-7; 11 bases map to TRBD1. The CDR3 contains 14 residues. Germline loops: CDR1 MDHEN, CDR2 SYDVKM. J was trimmed by 3 bases and V by 6 bases; bases with no gene match: 4. CDR3 sequence reads: CASRGQGAIYEQYF. As DNA, the CDR3 is TGTGCCAGCAGAGGACAGGGGGCAATCTACGAGCAGTACTTC.

This clonotype has only a few counts. The chain employs TRBV2 and TRBJ2-7; D is perhaps TRBD2 (6 bases). Trimming shortened V by 3 bases and J by 7 bases, and 7 bases separated the two germline ends. CDR1 and CDR2 from the germline V gene are SNHLY and FYNNEI. This CDR3 has 11 amino acids. The CDR3 coding sequence is TGTGCCAGCAGTGAGGAGGGGGAGCAGTACTTC. Its protein product is CASSEEGEQYF.

V usage is TRBV5-1 and J usage is TRBJ1-3, with 11 bases matching TRBD1. Trimming cost V 5 bases and J 0 bases; bases outside gene matches: 7. Per germline, CDR1 SGHRS and CDR2 YFSETQ. This CDR3 has 17 residues. CDR3 sequence: CASRSGTGGSSGNTIYF. In nucleotides, the CDR3 is TGCGCCAGCAGGTCCGGGACAGGGGGTAGCTCTGGAAACACCATATATTTT.

This clonotype was seen repeatedly, ten times or more. The chain uses TRBV4-1 and TRBJ2-7, with no clear D. Germline V CDR1 and CDR2: MGHRA, YSYEKL. The CDR3 covers 13 residues. Trimming stripped 0 bases from V and 7 bases from J, with 10 bases between. CDR3 in DNA: TGCGCCAGCAGCCAAGACAGCCGACGGGAGCAGTACTTC. Protein sequence: CASSQDSRREQYF.

This clonotype occurred many times. This chain uses TRBV5-4 with TRBJ2-3; the D is unclear. Germline CDR1 SGHNT, CDR2 YYREEE (reference sequence). The V end was cut by 0 bases, the J end by 6 bases, with 11 bases between. The CDR3 has 14 residues. The CDR3 loop reads CASSLVAGQDTQYF. For the CDR3, the DNA is TGTGCCAGCAGCTTGGTGGCAGGCCAGGATACGCAGTATTTT.

The table lists this clonotype with a few counts. The chain carries TRBV28 and TRBJ2-7, with D perhaps matching TRBD1 (5 bases). The V and J ends lost 6 bases and 4 bases respectively, with 19 bases between them. The length of the CDR3 is 15 residues. Germline-derived CDR1 and CDR2 are MDHEN and SYDVKM. CDR3 sequence: CASRVLQVGRYEQYF. Here the CDR3 DNA reads TGTGCCAGCAGGGTACTACAGGTGGGGCGGTACGAGCAGTACTTC.

The chain recombines TRBV21-1 with TRBJ1-3. TRBV21-1 counts as a pseudogene. The CDR3 is 15 amino acids. The CDR3 here is CASSKFSVPGNTIYF. CDR3 DNA: TGTGCCAGCAGCAAATTTTCAGTTCCTGGAAACACCATATATTTT.

This clonotype was counted only a few times. This sequence joins TRBV4-1 and TRBJ1-5; 7 bases match TRBD1. With 3 bases clipped from V and 6 bases from J, the junction kept 17 bases outside the gene matches. The CDR3 is made up of 18 amino acids. Germline values: CDR1 MGHRA, CDR2 YSYEKL. The CDR3 here is CASSHPGGSNSLGQPQHF. The CDR3 DNA sequence: TGCGCCAGCAGCCATCCAGGGGGTTCCAATTCCCTTGGTCAGCCCCAGCATTTT.

V usage is TRBV5-4 and J usage is TRBJ2-5; D is uncertain. Per the germline V gene, CDR1 is SGHNT and CDR2 is YYREEE (reference sequence). The V gene lost 0 bases and the J gene lost 5 bases, with 17 bases spanning the gap. This CDR3 is 16 amino acids long. CDR3 region: CASSLGQFIGWETQYF. CDR3 DNA sequence: TGTGCCAGCAGCTTGGGACAATTTATCGGGTGGGAGACCCAGTACTTC.

To note about this clonotype: A much more abundant neighbour one base away suggests this may be a read error. This chain joins TRBV6-1 and TRBJ2-1, with 7 bases fitting TRBD2. Per the germline V gene, CDR1 is MNHNS and CDR2 is SASEGT. This CDR3 is 14 amino acids long. CDR3 residues: CTSSEATSWNEQFF. As DNA, the CDR3 is TGTACCAGCAGTGAAGCGACTAGCTGGAATGAGCAGTTCTTC.

This clonotype was seen only a few times. The chain joins TRBV7-2 to TRBJ1-5; unclear D gene. The CDR3 covers 14 residues. V was shortened by 5 bases and J by 3 bases, with 11 bases between the two germline ends. CDR1 is SGHTA and CDR2 is FQGNSA in the germline V gene. For the CDR3, the DNA is TGTGCCAGCAGCCCCCGATTCAACAATCAGCCCCAGCATTTT. Protein: CASSPRFNNQPQHF.

This clonotype showed up just a few times. The J gene is TRBJ2-1, the V gene TRBV28, with 10 bases lining up with TRBD1. V shed 8 bases and J 7 bases; nucleotides not matched to a gene: 8. The CDR3 runs 14 residues. The germline gives CDR1 MDHEN, CDR2 SYDVKM. The CDR3 sequence: CASLDRGVGNEQFF. CDR3 in DNA: TGTGCCAGCCTGGACAGGGGGGTTGGGAATGAGCAGTTCTTC. Combining the CDR3 with reference TRBV28 and TRBJ2-1 gives the whole variable domain DVKVTQSSRYLVKRTGEKVFLECVQDMDHENMFWYRQDPGLGLRLIYFSYDVKMKEKGDIPEGYSVSREKKERFSLILESASTNQTSMYLCASLDRGVGNEQFFGPGTRLTVL.

This clonotype was found a few times. V and J are TRBV12-3 or TRBV12-4 and TRBJ2-1; the D gene could be TRBD1 or TRBD2 (5 bases each). The CDR3 is made up of 12 amino acids. V was clipped by 0 bases and J by 10 bases, with 7 bases between them. This CDR3 reads CASSLAGEEQFF. In DNA, the CDR3 is TGTGCCAGCAGTTTAGCAGGGGAGGAGCAGTTCTTC.